This T cell receptor (beta chain) was identified during a study of blood T cell repertoires in COVID-19. Study background: Whether acute or convalescent, the COVID-19 samples came from the United States, Italy and Spain. Sources were T cells, B-cell-depleted T cells, or PBMCs; the material itself was cDNA or gDNA.

Study processing details: Reference gene primer amplification gave nucleated cell count estimates. Assay: immunoSEQ multiplex PCR; the TCRdb copy retains only in-frame clones and omits some. The DNA was the basis for D and trimming; V, J and clone size are from that table. The sample carries 110,000 or so clones, less than 75% recorded once. The CDR3 has 16 residues. Germline loops: CDR1 LGHDT, CDR2 YNNKEL (reference sequence). V trimming: 0 bases; J trimming: 10 bases; junction bases outside the gene matches: 8. The origin of this receptor is a woman aged 40 to 50 with acute or convalescent COVID-19. Sequencing input: peripheral blood. The V and J genes are TRBV3-1 (or the pseudogene TRBV3-2) and TRBJ2-3, with 12 bases matching TRBD2. CDR3 amino acids: CASSQDGLAGGNAQYF. CDR3 coding DNA: TGTGCCAGCAGCCAAGATGGGCTAGCGGGGGGGAATGCGCAGTATTTT.